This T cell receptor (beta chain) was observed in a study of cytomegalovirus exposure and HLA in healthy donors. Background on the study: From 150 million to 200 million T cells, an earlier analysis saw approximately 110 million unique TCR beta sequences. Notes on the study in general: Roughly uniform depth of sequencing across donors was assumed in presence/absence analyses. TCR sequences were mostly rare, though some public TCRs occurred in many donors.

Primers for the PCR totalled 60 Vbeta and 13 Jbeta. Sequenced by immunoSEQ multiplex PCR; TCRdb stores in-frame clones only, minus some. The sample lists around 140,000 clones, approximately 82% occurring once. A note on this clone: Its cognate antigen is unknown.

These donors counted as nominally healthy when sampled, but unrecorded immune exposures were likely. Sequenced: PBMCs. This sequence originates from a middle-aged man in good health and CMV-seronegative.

The CDR3 region is CASSHPTRGPLNQPQHF. CDR3 DNA: TGCGCCAGCAGCCATCCAACCCGCGGGCCGCTCAATCAGCCCCAGCATTTT. J is TRBJ1-5 and V is TRBV4-1; D not certain. Deletions cut 3 bases from V and 3 bases from J, with 18 bases between. This CDR3 is 17 amino acids long. Germline V CDR1 and CDR2: MGHRA, YSYEKL.